The rows below give T cell receptor beta chains drawn from one sample of a study of metastatic and nonmetastatic thyroid tumors. TCRdb used MiXCR to call clones anew from the PCR reads. This table has 3,000 to 4,500 clones, roughly 36% appearing once. Sequencing used adjacent normal tissue. These receptor sequences come from a male donor with papillary thyroid cancer or a benign thyroid nodule (not recorded which). Some clones in this sample may be carry-over from other donors' samples. Both conserved end residues are part of each CDR3. A D gene is named only where the DNA matches it firmly. Only some rows state a clone size, as once, few, many or a class for expanded clones.

CDR3: CASRTGVGQPQHF
DNA: TGTGCCAGCAGGACAGGGGTGGGTCAGCCCCAGCATTTT
J: TRBJ1-5
D: TRBD1
length: 13
size: few
V: TRBV6-1

CDR3: CASSSPRGSSGYTF
DNA: TGTGCCAGCAGTAGTCCGCGGGGGTCCAGTGGCTACACCTTC
J: TRBJ1-2
D: .
length: 14
size: .
V: TRBV6-1

CDR3: CASRGRQGSAKNIQYF
DNA: TGTGCCAGCAGGGGACGACAGGGATCGGCCAAAAACATTCAGTACTTC
J: TRBJ2-4
D: TRBD1
length: 16
size: .
V: TRBV6-1

CDR3: CASSGQEDNTGELFF
DNA: TGTGCCAGCAGTGGACAGGAAGACAACACCGGGGAGCTGTTTTTT
J: TRBJ2-2
D: .
length: 15
size: .
V: TRBV2

CDR3: CASSGRKGSAYEQYF
DNA: TGTGCCAGCAGTGGGAGGAAGGGGTCCGCCTACGAGCAGTACTTC
J: TRBJ2-7
D: .
length: 15
size: few
V: TRBV27

CDR3: CATSEGLYEQYF
DNA: TGTGCCACTTCGGAGGGCCTGTACGAGCAGTACTTC
J: TRBJ2-7
D: .
length: 12
size: .
V: TRBV12-3/TRBV12-4

CDR3: CAWSAGRQTQYF
DNA: TGTGCCTGGAGTGCCGGCCGACAGACCCAGTACTTC
J: TRBJ2-5
D: .
length: 12
size: .
V: TRBV30

CDR3: CASSLAMGQGEYF
DNA: TGTGCCAGCAGCTTAGCGATGGGACAGGGAGAGTACTTC
J: TRBJ2-7
D: TRBD1
length: 13
size: .
V: TRBV11-2

CDR3: CASSSRGSGITGELFF
DNA: TGTGCCAGCAGCTCTCGGGGTAGCGGGATCACCGGGGAGCTGTTTTTT
J: TRBJ2-2
D: TRBD2
length: 16
size: .
V: TRBV11-2

CDR3: CASSLSGLHTEAFF
DNA: TGTGCCAGCAGTTTATCTGGGTTACACACTGAAGCTTTCTTT
J: TRBJ1-1
D: .
length: 14
size: few
V: TRBV28

CDR3: CASSLEGQASEQYF
DNA: TGCGCCAGCAGCTTGGAGGGACAGGCGAGCGAGCAGTACTTC
J: TRBJ2-7
D: TRBD1
length: 14
size: .
V: TRBV5-1

CDR3: CASSLRWGGTGVHEQYF
DNA: TGTGCCAGCAGCCTGAGGTGGGGGGGGACAGGGGTTCACGAGCAGTACTTC
J: TRBJ2-7
D: TRBD1
length: 17
size: .
V: TRBV27

CDR3: CSARYRATGELFF
DNA: TGCAGTGCTAGGTACAGGGCTACCGGGGAGCTGTTTTTT
J: TRBJ2-2
D: .
length: 13
size: .
V: TRBV20-1

CDR3: CASSEAWPNEQFF
DNA: TGTGCCAGCAGTGAAGCTTGGCCCAATGAGCAGTTCTTC
J: TRBJ2-1
D: .
length: 13
size: few
V: TRBV6-1

CDR3: CASSYPSGRLNEQFF
DNA: TGTGCCAGCAGTTACCCTAGCGGGAGATTGAATGAGCAGTTCTTC
J: TRBJ2-1
D: TRBD2
length: 15
size: few
V: TRBV6-2/TRBV6-3

CDR3: CASTLRRAGGVKNEQFF
DNA: TGTGCCAGCACCCTGAGGCGGGCGGGAGGGGTAAAAAATGAGCAGTTCTTC
J: TRBJ2-1
D: TRBD2
length: 17
size: few
V: TRBV6-4

CDR3: CASSKGGASSGELFF
DNA: TGCGCCAGCAGCAAAGGGGGGGCGAGCTCCGGGGAGCTGTTTTTT
J: TRBJ2-2
D: .
length: 15
size: large
V: TRBV5-1

CDR3: CASSNLGETQYF
DNA: TGTGCCAGCAGCAATCTGGGGGAGACCCAGTACTTC
J: TRBJ2-5
D: .
length: 12
size: few
V: TRBV12-3/TRBV12-4

CDR3: CASSLDRVANTEAFF
DNA: TGTGCCAGCAGCTTAGACAGGGTTGCGAACACTGAAGCTTTCTTT
J: TRBJ1-1
D: .
length: 15
size: .
V: TRBV7-8

CDR3: CASSESMGGTGELFF
DNA: TGCGCCAGCAGTGAGTCGATGGGGGGAACCGGGGAGCTGTTTTTT
J: TRBJ2-2
D: .
length: 15
size: .
V: TRBV10-2

CDR3: CASIFYQTSGTYDQYF
DNA: TGTGCCAGCATCTTTTACCAGACTAGCGGGACCTACGATCAATACTTC
J: TRBJ2-7
D: TRBD2
length: 16
size: .
V: TRBV11-2

CDR3: CSAPRRDGYTF
DNA: TGCAGTGCGCCCCGGAGGGATGGCTACACCTTC
J: TRBJ1-2
D: .
length: 11
size: large
V: TRBV20-1

CDR3: CASSPSGGAWNGELFF
DNA: TGTGCCAGCAGCCCTAGCGGGGGGGCATGGAACGGGGAGCTGTTTTTT
J: TRBJ2-2
D: TRBD2
length: 16
size: .
V: TRBV4-2

CDR3: CASSLRVGEAFF
DNA: TGTGCCAGCAGCCTCAGGGTGGGGGAAGCTTTCTTT
J: TRBJ1-1
D: .
length: 12
size: .
V: TRBV11-2

CDR3: CSAPDSRAGELFF
DNA: TGCAGTGCTCCGGACTCTCGCGCCGGGGAGCTGTTTTTT
J: TRBJ2-2
D: .
length: 13
size: .
V: TRBV20-1

CDR3: CASSLAGQSYEQYF
DNA: TGTGCCAGCAGCTTAGCGGGACAGAGCTACGAGCAGTACTTC
J: TRBJ2-7
D: TRBD1
length: 14
size: .
V: TRBV13

CDR3: CASSQTGQNEQYF
DNA: TGTGCCAGCAGCCAAACCGGACAAAACGAGCAGTACTTC
J: TRBJ2-7
D: .
length: 13
size: .
V: TRBV28

CDR3: CAWSHDTISYEQYF
DNA: TGTGCCTGGAGTCACGACACGATATCCTACGAGCAGTACTTC
J: TRBJ2-7
D: .
length: 14
size: .
V: TRBV30

CDR3: CASSESNSVLNEQYF
DNA: TGCGCCAGCAGTGAGTCTAACAGTGTACTAAACGAGCAGTACTTC
J: TRBJ2-7
D: .
length: 15
size: .
V: TRBV10-1

CDR3: CASSNSGLNTGELFF
DNA: TGTGCCAGCAGTAACAGCGGGCTTAACACCGGGGAGCTGTTTTTT
J: TRBJ2-2
D: .
length: 15
size: .
V: TRBV2

CDR3: CSAPDRVGDEQYF
DNA: TGCAGTGCTCCAGACAGGGTCGGGGACGAGCAGTACTTC
J: TRBJ2-7
D: TRBD1
length: 13
size: .
V: TRBV20-1

CDR3: CSARDLAGSRGEQYF
DNA: TGCAGTGCTAGAGATCTAGCGGGCTCTAGGGGTGAGCAGTACTTC
J: TRBJ2-7
D: TRBD2
length: 15
size: .
V: TRBV20-1

CDR3: CASSYMPGGASGYTF
DNA: TGTGCCAGCAGTTACATGCCAGGGGGCGCGTCGGGCTACACCTTC
J: TRBJ1-2
D: TRBD1
length: 15
size: few
V: TRBV6-6

CDR3: CASSASSSYNEQFF
DNA: TGTGCCAGCAGTGCTAGCAGCTCCTACAATGAGCAGTTCTTC
J: TRBJ2-1
D: .
length: 14
size: many
V: TRBV6-2/TRBV6-3

CDR3: CSARKGGNTGELFF
DNA: TGCAGTGCTAGAAAAGGGGGGAACACCGGGGAGCTGTTTTTT
J: TRBJ2-2
D: .
length: 14
size: .
V: TRBV20-1

CDR3: CASSFTGSKETQYF
DNA: TGTGCCAGCAGTTTTACGGGGAGCAAAGAGACCCAGTACTTC
J: TRBJ2-5
D: .
length: 14
size: .
V: TRBV27

CDR3: CASRLAGGYKAIYF
DNA: TGTGCCAGCAGATTAGCAGGGGGCTACAAGGCCATATATTTT
J: TRBJ1-3
D: TRBD1
length: 14
size: few
V: TRBV12-3/TRBV12-4

CDR3: CASRDINSNQPQHF
DNA: TGTGCCAGCAGGGACATCAATAGCAATCAGCCCCAGCATTTT
J: TRBJ1-5
D: .
length: 14
size: few
V: TRBV6-1

CDR3: CASRELRDNEQYF
DNA: TGCGCCAGCAGAGAACTCCGGGACAACGAGCAGTACTTC
J: TRBJ2-7
D: .
length: 13
size: .
V: TRBV6-9

CDR3: CASSFSGVRSYTF
DNA: TGTGCCAGCAGCTTCTCAGGGGTGCGAAGCTACACCTTC
J: TRBJ1-2
D: .
length: 13
size: few
V: TRBV11-2

CDR3: CASSLAGGQETQYF
DNA: TGTGCTAGCAGCTTAGCGGGGGGCCAAGAGACCCAGTACTTC
J: TRBJ2-5
D: TRBD2
length: 14
size: medium-sized
V: TRBV7-7

CDR3: CASSYSPSSSGNTIYF
DNA: TGTGCCAGCAGTTACTCACCCAGCTCCTCTGGAAACACCATATATTTT
J: TRBJ1-3
D: .
length: 16
size: few
V: TRBV6-5